These T cell receptor beta chains were read from a single sample in a study of blood T cell repertoires in COVID-19. The protocol was immunoSEQ multiplex PCR, while the TCRdb copy is restricted to in-frame clones and leaves out a portion. The top ten hold roughly 8.9% of the sample, which has about 330,000 clones, about 87% seen once. Sequenced sample: peripheral blood. Receptor source: a man younger than 40 with COVID-19, enrolled during active disease. The CDR3 runs from the conserved cysteine through the conserved F or W. The D gene is left open where the match is weak. Only part of the rows carry a size: once, few, many, or a class if the clone is expanded.

d_gene	abundance	v_gene	j_gene	CDR3aa	CDR3nt
-	-	TRBV7-9	TRBJ2-5	CASSFAGTYQETQYF	TGTGCCAGCAGCTTTGCAGGAACCTACCAAGAGACCCAGTACTTC
TRBD1	-	TRBV18	TRBJ2-7	CASSPPWGGQGDYEQYF	TGTGCCAGCTCACCACCGTGGGGAGGACAGGGGGATTACGAGCAGTACTTC
-	-	TRBV11-2	TRBJ1-2	CASSLDARERGYTF	TGTGCCAGCAGCTTAGATGCAAGGGAGAGGGGCTACACCTTC
TRBD2	-	TRBV7-2	TRBJ2-5	CASSLVTSGGGRETQYF	TGTGCCAGCAGCTTAGTGACTAGCGGGGGCGGACGGGAGACCCAGTACTTC
TRBD1	-	TRBV3-1/TRBV3-2	TRBJ1-2	CASSQQQGAHGYTF	TGTGCCAGCAGCCAACAACAGGGGGCACATGGCTACACCTTC
TRBD1	-	TRBV28	TRBJ2-5	CASSLLGQGDEETQYF	TGTGCCAGCAGTTTATTGGGACAGGGGGATGAGGAGACCCAGTACTTC
-	-	TRBV5-1	TRBJ2-6	CASSPWGVSGANVLTF	TGCGCCAGCAGCCCGTGGGGGGTATCTGGGGCCAACGTCCTGACTTTC
TRBD1	-	TRBV28	TRBJ2-7	CASSSNPGQGFYEQYF	TGTGCCAGCAGCTCAAACCCCGGACAGGGCTTCTACGAGCAGTACTTC
TRBD1	few	TRBV14	TRBJ2-7	CASSQSRGQGSSYEQYF	TGTGCCAGCAGCCAAAGCCGGGGACAGGGGAGTTCCTACGAGCAGTACTTC
-	-	TRBV10-3	TRBJ2-7	CAITSDLYEQYF	TGTGCCATCACTAGCGACCTCTACGAGCAGTACTTC
-	-	TRBV19	TRBJ1-5	CASSIGRGVGNQPQHF	TGTGCCAGTAGTATAGGTCGGGGAGTCGGCAATCAGCCCCAGCATTTT
-	-	TRBV15	TRBJ1-5	CATSRGGGNQPQHF	TGTGCCACCAGCAGAGGGGGAGGGAATCAGCCCCAGCATTTT
TRBD2	few	TRBV6-1	TRBJ2-1	CASSELAGGTFDNEQFF	TGTGCCAGCAGTGAATTAGCGGGGGGGACGTTCGACAATGAGCAGTTCTTC
-	-	TRBV3-1/TRBV3-2	TRBJ2-7	CASSPFFAYEQYF	TGTGCCAGCAGCCCCTTTTTTGCCTACGAGCAGTACTTC
-	-	TRBV7-2	TRBJ1-5	CASSLVGSQGGNQPQHF	TGTGCCAGCAGCTTAGTGGGTTCGCAGGGCGGTAATCAGCCCCAGCATTTT
-	-	TRBV6-1	TRBJ1-1	CASSESRSMAEAFF	TGTGCCAGCAGTGAAAGCCGGTCGATGGCTGAAGCTTTCTTT
TRBD1	-	TRBV29-1	TRBJ1-3	CSVRQGRSGNTIYF	TGCAGCGTTAGACAGGGGAGGTCTGGAAACACCATATATTTT
-	many	TRBV7-2	TRBJ2-1	CASSLGTAYNEQFF	TGTGCCAGCAGCTTAGGAACAGCTTACAATGAGCAGTTCTTC
TRBD1	-	TRBV6-2/TRBV6-3	TRBJ2-5	CASSQSDRRETQYF	TGTGCCAGCAGCCAATCGGACAGGCGAGAGACCCAGTACTTC
-	-	TRBV7-8	TRBJ1-4	CASAAGINEKLFF	TGTGCCAGCGCGGCGGGAATTAATGAAAAACTGTTTTTT
TRBD1	once	TRBV7-3	TRBJ2-1	CASSLQGARNEQFF	TGTGCCAGCAGCTTACAGGGGGCGCGCAATGAGCAGTTCTTC
TRBD1	-	TRBV3-1/TRBV3-2	TRBJ2-2	CASSQGWTGTNTGELFF	TGTGCCAGCAGCCAAGGCTGGACAGGAACGAACACCGGGGAGCTGTTTTTT
-	-	TRBV30	TRBJ1-6	CAWSPGGMRNSPLHF	TGTGCCTGGAGTCCCGGGGGGATGAGGAATTCACCCCTCCACTTT
-	-	TRBV29-1	TRBJ2-1	CSVGQGIEQFF	TGCAGCGTTGGGCAGGGTATTGAGCAGTTCTTC
TRBD2	-	TRBV9	TRBJ2-1	CASSVGTSGNNEQFF	TGTGCCAGCAGCGTTGGGACTAGCGGAAACAATGAGCAGTTCTTC
TRBD1	-	TRBV10-3	TRBJ2-3	CAISERWGQGSTDTQYF	TGTGCCATCAGTGAGCGATGGGGACAGGGGAGCACAGATACGCAGTATTTT
TRBD1	-	TRBV5-4	TRBJ2-5	CASSTGQAPQGTQYF	TGTGCCAGCAGCACCGGACAGGCCCCGCAAGGGACCCAGTACTTC
TRBD1	-	TRBV3-1/TRBV3-2	TRBJ1-2	CASSYRGQGRTNYGYTF	TGTGCCAGCAGCTATCGTGGACAGGGGCGTACTAACTATGGCTACACCTTC
TRBD1	-	TRBV10-3	TRBJ2-1	CAVTHNLGDSSYNEQFF	TGTGCCGTGACTCACAACCTCGGGGACAGCTCCTACAATGAGCAGTTCTTC
TRBD1	-	TRBV19	TRBJ2-5	CASSIERTGGQETQYF	TGTGCCAGTAGTATAGAGCGGACAGGGGGCCAAGAGACCCAGTACTTC
TRBD1	-	TRBV5-1	TRBJ2-7	CASSRTGTGNSYEQYF	TGCGCCAGCAGTAGAACCGGGACAGGGAACTCCTACGAGCAGTACTTC
-	-	TRBV6-5	TRBJ2-7	CASSSQGYEQYF	TGTGCCAGCAGTTCACAGGGCTACGAGCAGTACTTC
-	-	TRBV30	TRBJ1-6	CAWSVGTINSPLHF	TGTGCCTGGAGTGTTGGGACAATCAATTCACCCCTCCACTTT
TRBD1	-	TRBV10-3	TRBJ1-1	CAISARTGGSTEAFF	TGTGCCATCAGTGCCCGGACAGGGGGCTCAACTGAAGCTTTCTTT
-	-	TRBV2	TRBJ2-7	CASSEQQGLGEQYF	TGTGCCAGCAGTGAGCAGCAGGGGCTGGGCGAGCAGTACTTC
TRBD2	-	TRBV7-2	TRBJ2-5	CASSLQLAGGQETQYF	TGTGCCAGCAGCCTGCAACTAGCGGGGGGCCAAGAGACCCAGTACTTC
-	-	TRBV19	TRBJ1-3	CATMGSSRPGNTIYF	TGTGCCACCATGGGCTCATCAAGGCCTGGAAACACCATATATTTT
-	-	TRBV5-1	TRBJ2-7	CASSLGETAYEQYF	TGCGCCAGCAGCTTGGGCGAAACAGCCTACGAGCAGTACTTC
-	-	TRBV19	TRBJ1-6	CASRQGGLDSPLHF	TGTGCCAGTAGGCAGGGAGGGTTGGATTCACCCCTCCACTTT
-	-	TRBV3-1/TRBV3-2	TRBJ1-6	CASSQEGPGGNSPLHF	TGTGCCAGCAGCCAAGAAGGGCCGGGGGGTAATTCACCCCTCCACTTT
-	-	TRBV5-1	TRBJ2-2	CASSLEGGKTGELFF	TGCGCCAGCAGCTTGGAAGGAGGGAAGACCGGGGAGCTGTTTTTT